These 8 T cell receptor beta chains were all obtained from the same sample, sequenced in a study of identifying expanded T cells in peripheral blood. The protocol was immunoSEQ multiplex PCR, while the TCRdb copy is restricted to in-frame clones and leaves out a portion. The table records 90,000 to 100,000 clones, around 90% of them present only once. The material sequenced was blood. These receptors were taken from a person between 18 and 69 years old in good health.

The count of this clone is one. The chain joins TRBV29-1 to TRBJ2-3; no definite D call. The CDR3 is 14 amino acids. V was cut by 7 bases and J by 0 bases, with 14 bases left in between. CDR1 SQVTM and CDR2 ANQGSEA come from the germline V gene. In DNA, the CDR3 is TGCAGCGCCCCGGGTCCCTCTAGCACAGATACGCAGTATTTT. Protein product: CSAPGPSSTDTQYF.

J is TRBJ1-5 and V is TRBV7-2; no definite D call. V was cut by 5 bases and J by 2 bases, with 13 bases left in between. CDR3 length: 15 residues. Germline CDR1 reads SGHTA; CDR2 reads FQGNSA. The CDR3 loop is CASSPDWEGNQPQHF. The CDR3 nucleotides are TGTGCCAGCAGCCCGGACTGGGAGGGCAATCAGCCCCAGCATTTT.

The chain recombines TRBV27 with TRBJ1-1; 7 bases map to TRBD1. J lost 5 bases, V lost 3 bases, and 6 bases had no gene match. The length of the CDR3 is 14 residues. Germline V gene lookup returns CDR1 MNHEY and CDR2 SMNVEV (reference sequence). CDR3 sequence (DNA): TGTGCCAGCAGTTTCCACAGGGGTGGGACTGAAGCTTTCTTT. Amino acid sequence: CASSFHRGGTEAFF.

This clone appeared a single time. V gene TRBV29-1 combines with J gene TRBJ2-2; D may be TRBD2 (5 bases). In germline, CDR1 is SQVTM, CDR2 ANQGSEA. The CDR3 extends over 12 amino acids. V lost 6 bases and J 7 bases, leaving 12 bases between the germline ends. The CDR3 DNA is TGCAGCGTAGGTCGGGGTATCGGGGAGCTGTTTTTT. Its translation is CSVGRGIGELFF.

The chain recombines TRBV2 with TRBJ1-1; D is unresolved. The germline CDR1 and CDR2 sequences are SNHLY and FYNNEI. Trimming removed 6 bases at V and 7 bases at J, with 15 bases between. The CDR3 runs to 13 residues. CDR3 loop: CASSLGRLLEAFF. The CDR3 nucleotides read TGTGCCAGCAGCTTAGGCAGATTACTTGAAGCTTTCTTT.

The CDR3 sequence is CASTKGQALTYEQYF. Written as DNA, the CDR3 is TGTGCCAGCACTAAAGGACAGGCCCTTACCTACGAGCAGTACTTC. The rearrangement links TRBV7-9 to TRBJ2-7, with 7 nucleotides matching TRBD1. V dropped 7 bases and J dropped 2; count of bases not matched to a gene: 11. The V gene's germline CDR1 is SEHNR and CDR2 FQNEAQ (reference sequence). The CDR3 sequence is 15 residues long.

The chain joins TRBV5-4 to TRBJ1-2, with no clear D. The germline V gene has CDR1 SGHNT and CDR2 YYREEE (reference sequence). This CDR3 has 14 residues. Trimming removed 6 bases from V and 0 bases from J, with 12 bases in between. The CDR3 reads CASTPPGANYGYTF. The DNA of the CDR3 is TGTGCCAGCACCCCTCCCGGGGCTAACTATGGCTACACCTTC.

This clone was recorded once. This chain links TRBV11-3 with TRBJ2-3, with 13 bases identical to TRBD2. V gave up 4 bases and J gave up 5 bases; unmatched junction bases: 12. From germline, CDR1 is SGHNT and CDR2 YENEEA. The length of the CDR3 is 18 residues. CDR3: CASSSTRTSGSVGDTQYF. Written as DNA, the CDR3 is TGTGCCAGCAGCTCAACTAGGACTAGCGGGAGTGTGGGAGATACGCAGTATTTT.